The T cell receptor beta chain described here comes from a study of tumor-infiltrating lymphocytes in primary liver carcinoma. Worth noting for this clonotype: A read error may produce the germline difference seen at one junction end.

The authors made TCR beta cDNA from around 500 ng total RNA with a constant-region primer. Three nested multiplex PCR rounds of slightly modified ARM-PCR generated TCR beta libraries. One entry per CDR3 protein results from TCRdb running MiXCR on the multiplex PCR reads. The table shows about 200,000 distinct CDR3 sequences, with just under 85% occurring only once. The tissue used was unsorted bulk material of 20-30 mg. RNA and DNA were co-extracted from it with the AllPrep DNA/RNA mini kit. Over 90% of the cells were viable tumor cells in every tumor sample. Input material: tumor tissue from primary liver carcinoma. The clonotype comes from a man aged 40-49 years with primary liver carcinoma and hepatitis B virus infection.

The DNA for the CDR3 is TGTCCTAGCAGCTTAGGCGTCTCGAACAATGAGCATTTCTTC. Translating gives CPSSLGVSNNEHFF. V usage is TRBV11-3 and J usage is TRBJ2-1; weak D call: TRBD2 (5 bases). Per germline, CDR1 SGHNT and CDR2 YENEEA. This CDR3 is 14 amino acids long.